The rows below give T cell receptor beta chains drawn from one sample of a study of metastatic and nonmetastatic thyroid tumors. TCRdb reprocessed the PCR reads via MiXCR. The sample comprises 23,000 or so clones, 28% of which are singletons, and approximately 15% rests with the top ten. Sequenced input: tumor tissue. These receptors were taken from a male donor with papillary thyroid cancer or a benign thyroid nodule (not recorded which). Some clones in this sample may be carry-over from other donors' samples. CDR3s include the opening cysteine and the closing phenylalanine or tryptophan. The D gene is left open where the match is weak. Rows may omit the clone size; those that give it use once, few, many or a size class.

v_call: TRBV30
d_call: NA
j_call: TRBJ1-2
clone_size: NA
cdr3_aa: CAWSVGGLGYTF
cdr3_nt: TGTGCCTGGAGTGTAGGGGGGCTAGGCTACACCTTC

v_call: TRBV7-6
d_call: NA
j_call: TRBJ2-7
clone_size: NA
cdr3_aa: CASSLAHPNEQYF
cdr3_nt: TGTGCCAGCAGCTTAGCGCATCCTAACGAGCAGTACTTC

v_call: TRBV2
d_call: TRBD2
j_call: TRBJ2-5
clone_size: many
cdr3_aa: CASSWGEREETQYF
cdr3_nt: TGTGCCAGCAGTTGGGGTGAGCGGGAGGAGACCCAGTACTTC

v_call: TRBV6-2/TRBV6-3
d_call: NA
j_call: TRBJ1-1
clone_size: NA
cdr3_aa: CASRILTGITEAFF
cdr3_nt: TGTGCCAGCAGAATATTAACAGGGATCACTGAAGCTTTCTTT

v_call: TRBV12-3/TRBV12-4
d_call: NA
j_call: TRBJ2-1
clone_size: NA
cdr3_aa: CASSRADNEQFF
cdr3_nt: TGTGCCAGCAGTCGAGCAGACAATGAGCAGTTCTTC

v_call: TRBV15
d_call: NA
j_call: TRBJ1-4
clone_size: NA
cdr3_aa: CATSRGVVANEKLFF
cdr3_nt: TGTGCCACCAGCAGGGGGGTCGTGGCTAATGAAAAACTGTTTTTT

v_call: TRBV7-8
d_call: NA
j_call: TRBJ2-2
clone_size: many
cdr3_aa: CASSWLARGELFF
cdr3_nt: TGTGCCAGCAGCTGGCTAGCACGGGGGGAGCTGTTTTTT

v_call: TRBV30
d_call: TRBD1
j_call: TRBJ2-7
clone_size: few
cdr3_aa: CAWKRQGIGHEQYF
cdr3_nt: TGTGCCTGGAAAAGACAGGGGATCGGCCACGAGCAGTACTTC

v_call: TRBV28
d_call: NA
j_call: TRBJ1-3
clone_size: NA
cdr3_aa: CASSFNLGASSGNTIYF
cdr3_nt: TGTGCCAGCAGTTTCAATTTAGGGGCGAGCTCTGGAAACACCATATATTTT

v_call: TRBV27
d_call: TRBD2
j_call: TRBJ2-7
clone_size: many
cdr3_aa: CASSPGLAGTHEQYF
cdr3_nt: TGTGCCAGCAGCCCGGGGCTAGCGGGGACCCACGAGCAGTACTTC

v_call: TRBV7-9
d_call: NA
j_call: TRBJ1-2
clone_size: NA
cdr3_aa: CASSFPGANYGYTF
cdr3_nt: TGTGCCAGCAGCTTCCCGGGGGCTAACTATGGCTACACCTTC

v_call: TRBV28
d_call: NA
j_call: TRBJ2-4
clone_size: few
cdr3_aa: CASSLSGGASNIQYF
cdr3_nt: TGTGCCAGCAGTTTATCTGGGGGGGCCTCAAACATTCAGTACTTC

v_call: TRBV5-1
d_call: NA
j_call: TRBJ2-2
clone_size: NA
cdr3_aa: CASSSTTNTGELFF
cdr3_nt: TGCGCCAGCAGCTCAACCACTAACACCGGGGAGCTGTTTTTT

v_call: TRBV20-1
d_call: NA
j_call: TRBJ1-2
clone_size: once
cdr3_aa: CSAGDMDKGGYGYTF
cdr3_nt: TGCAGTGCTGGAGATATGGACAAGGGCGGGTATGGCTACACCTTC

v_call: TRBV18
d_call: TRBD2
j_call: TRBJ2-7
clone_size: few
cdr3_aa: CASLPGGAQEQYF
cdr3_nt: TGTGCCAGCCTTCCCGGGGGGGCGCAGGAGCAGTACTTC

v_call: TRBV5-1
d_call: NA
j_call: TRBJ1-4
clone_size: medium-sized
cdr3_aa: CASSLGDFNEKLFF
cdr3_nt: TGCGCCAGCAGCTTAGGGGACTTTAATGAAAAACTGTTTTTT

v_call: TRBV6-1
d_call: NA
j_call: TRBJ2-3
clone_size: few
cdr3_aa: CASSLGAVCTDTQYF
cdr3_nt: TGTGCCAGCAGCCTCGGGGCAGTCTGCACAGATACGCAGTATTTT

v_call: TRBV7-9
d_call: NA
j_call: TRBJ2-7
clone_size: NA
cdr3_aa: CASSYTGNTYEQYF
cdr3_nt: TGTGCCAGCAGCTATACCGGGAACACCTACGAGCAGTACTTC

v_call: TRBV20-1
d_call: NA
j_call: TRBJ1-1
clone_size: NA
cdr3_aa: CSARVRDTEAFF
cdr3_nt: TGCAGTGCTAGAGTAAGGGACACTGAAGCTTTCTTT

v_call: TRBV6-1
d_call: TRBD1
j_call: TRBJ1-4
clone_size: NA
cdr3_aa: CASSRDRSSEKLFF
cdr3_nt: TGTGCCAGCAGTCGGGACAGATCAAGTGAAAAACTGTTTTTT

v_call: TRBV3-1
d_call: NA
j_call: TRBJ1-5
clone_size: NA
cdr3_aa: CASSQDMGDSNQPQHF
cdr3_nt: TGTGCCAGCAGCCAAGATATGGGGGATAGCAATCAGCCCCAGCATTTT

v_call: TRBV12-3/TRBV12-4
d_call: NA
j_call: TRBJ2-2
clone_size: many
cdr3_aa: CASIVHLNTGELFF
cdr3_nt: TGTGCCAGCATAGTACACCTGAACACCGGGGAGCTGTTTTTT

v_call: TRBV6-1
d_call: TRBD2
j_call: TRBJ2-7
clone_size: medium-sized
cdr3_aa: CATGLAGPEQYF
cdr3_nt: TGTGCCACCGGACTAGCGGGACCCGAGCAGTACTTC